This T cell receptor (beta chain) was captured by sequencing in a study of cytomegalovirus exposure and HLA in healthy donors. Study-wide background: Out of 300 to 500 genotyped donors, less than 90% belonged to the Caucasian-associated ancestry cluster.

Regarding the study as a whole: Altogether, some 170 TCR beta chains were recorded as cytomegalovirus-associated.

Comment on this clone: The antigen is unknown.

The PCR had 60 Vbeta and 13 Jbeta primers. In the original analysis: It was a later analysis that counted about 80 million unique TCR beta chains, of which about 10 million were shared. Assay used: immunoSEQ multiplex PCR; TCRdb lists only in-frame clones, some missing. That table supplies the V and J calls and clone size; D and trimming were determined from the DNA. This table holds 150,000 to 200,000 clones, 80% to 85% found once. Germline lookup yields CDR1 SGDLS and CDR2 YYNGEE. This CDR3 spans 16 amino acids. This sequence was found in a man aged 50 to 59 in good health and CMV-seropositive. The chain joins TRBV9 to TRBJ2-5; unclear D gene. The closer fit of TRBJ2-7 to the DNA end suggests the J call may be wrong. The source material was PBMCs. Written as DNA, the CDR3 is TGTGCCAGCAGCGTGTCCACAAGTGCCCACGACAACGAGCAGTACTTC. This translates into CASSVSTSAHDNEQYF.